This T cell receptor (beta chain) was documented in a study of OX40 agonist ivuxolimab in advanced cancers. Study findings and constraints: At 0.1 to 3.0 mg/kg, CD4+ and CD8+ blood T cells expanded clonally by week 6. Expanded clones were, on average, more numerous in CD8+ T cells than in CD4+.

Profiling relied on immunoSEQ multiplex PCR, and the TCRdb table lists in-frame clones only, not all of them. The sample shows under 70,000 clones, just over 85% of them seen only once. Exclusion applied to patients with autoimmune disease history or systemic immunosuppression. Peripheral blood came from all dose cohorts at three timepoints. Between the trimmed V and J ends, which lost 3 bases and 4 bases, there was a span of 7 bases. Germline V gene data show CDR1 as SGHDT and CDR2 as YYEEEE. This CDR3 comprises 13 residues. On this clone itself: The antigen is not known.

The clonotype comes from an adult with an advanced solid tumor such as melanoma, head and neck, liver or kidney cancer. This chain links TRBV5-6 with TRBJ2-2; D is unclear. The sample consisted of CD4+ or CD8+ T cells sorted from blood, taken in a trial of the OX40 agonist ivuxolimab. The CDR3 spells CASSSWSTGELFF. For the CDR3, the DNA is TGTGCCAGCAGCTCGTGGTCCACCGGGGAGCTGTTTTTT. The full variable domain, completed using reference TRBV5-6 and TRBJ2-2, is DAGVTQSPTHLIKTRGQQVTLRCSPKSGHDTVSWYQQALGQGPQFIFQYYEEEERQRGNFPDRFSGHQFPNYSSELNVNALLLGDSALYLCASSSWSTGELFFGEGSRLTVL.